Listed here are 30 T cell receptor beta chains from one sample, sequenced in a study of PD-1 blockade in classical Hodgkin lymphoma. All the patients suffered relapse after autologous stem cell transplantation, and brentuximab vedotin exposure differed. Sequenced by immunoSEQ multiplex PCR; TCRdb stores in-frame clones only, minus some. The profile shows fewer than 45,000 clones, about 88% of them singletons. The input for sequencing was peripheral blood mononuclear cells (PBMCs), taken before the second cycle of nivolumab. The receptors were gathered from a human donor with classical Hodgkin lymphoma.

This chain uses TRBV11-2 with TRBJ2-5, with D unresolved. Per the germline V gene, CDR1 is SGHAT and CDR2 is FQNNGV. CDR3 length equals 14 residues. Trimming pared 3 bases from V and 2 bases from J, leaving 10 bases between. For the CDR3, the DNA is TGTGCCAGCAGCTTTCCCGGGCGACAAGAGACCCAGTACTTC. It codes for CASSFPGRQETQYF.

This chain joins TRBV5-4 and TRBJ2-1, with TRBD2 matching over 8 bases. V trimming: 5 bases; J trimming: 0 bases; junction bases outside the gene matches: 4. This CDR3 comprises 15 residues. Germline V gene data show CDR1 as SGHNT and CDR2 as YYREEE (reference sequence). The CDR3 protein is CASRPSGSSYNEQFF. CDR3 coding DNA: TGTGCCAGCAGACCAAGCGGGAGCTCCTACAATGAGCAGTTCTTC. The full variable domain, its missing parts supplied by reference TRBV5-4 and TRBJ2-1, is ETGVTQSPTHLIKTRGQQVTLRCSSQSGHNTVSWYQQALGQGPQFIFQYYREEENGRGNFPPRFSGLQFPNYSSELNVNALELDDSALYLCASRPSGSSYNEQFFGPGTRLTVL.

The chain has TRBV5-4 and TRBJ2-2; TRBD2 agrees at 10 bases. In germline, CDR1 is SGHNT, CDR2 YYREEE (reference sequence). The V and J ends lost 1 base and 4 bases, in that order; junction bases with no gene match: 4. The CDR3 contains 16 residues. The CDR3 loop is CASSLKASGGTGELFF. CDR3 DNA sequence: TGTGCCAGCAGCTTGAAGGCTAGCGGGGGCACCGGGGAGCTGTTTTTT.

The rearrangement uses TRBV28 and TRBJ1-5; no firm D call. The CDR3 extends over 11 amino acids. V gave up 3 bases and J gave up 7 bases, with 4 bases separating them. Per germline, CDR1 MDHEN and CDR2 SYDVKM. The CDR3, as DNA: TGTGCCAGCAGTTTTAGGCAGCCCCAGCATTTT. Protein product: CASSFRQPQHF.

The J gene is TRBJ1-2, the V gene TRBV4-3; 8 nucleotides line up with TRBD1. Germline trimming cut 1 base from V and 6 bases from J; bases unmatched to any gene: 4. The CDR3 runs to 14 residues. CDR1 and CDR2 from the germline V gene are LGHNA and YSLEER. Here the CDR3 DNA reads TGCGCCAGCAGCCAAGTAGACAGGGGTAATGGCTACACCTTC. It encodes CASSQVDRGNGYTF.

To note about this clone: One end of the junction varies from germline; a read error may be responsible. This sequence joins TRBV7-7 and TRBJ2-5, with 9 bases aligning to TRBD2. Germline V gives CDR1 SSHAT, CDR2 FNYEAQ (reference sequence). The CDR3 is 14 amino acids. CDR3 in DNA: TGTGCTAGCAGCCGCGGGGGGGCGGACAGGACCCAGTACTTC. Its translation: CASSRGGADRTQYF. The complete variable domain, with remaining parts taken from reference TRBV7-7 and TRBJ2-5, reads GAGVSQSPRYKVTKRGQDVTLRCDPISSHATLYWYQQALGQGPEFLTYFNYEAQPDKSGLPSDRFSAERPEGSISTLTIQRTEQRDSAMYRCASSRGGADRTQYFGPGTRLLVL.

Here the CDR3 DNA reads TGTGCCAGCACCGAGGTGGGGTGGCAAGAGACCCAGTACTTC. The encoded protein is CASTEVGWQETQYF. V is TRBV6-1 and J is TRBJ2-5; D call uncertain. Germline values: CDR1 MNHNS, CDR2 SASEGT. This CDR3 region has 14 residues. V lost 7 bases, J lost 2 bases, and 14 bases lay in between.

The chain links TRBV27 to TRBJ1-5, with a tentative D call TRBD1 (5 bases). Trimming removed 3 bases at V and 4 bases at J, with 10 bases between. Germline V gene lookup returns CDR1 MNHEY and CDR2 SMNVEV (reference sequence). The CDR3 is 14 residues long. CDR3: CASSFLGGNQPQHF. The CDR3 bases are TGTGCCAGCAGTTTCCTCGGGGGAAATCAGCCCCAGCATTTT.

The chain recombines TRBV7-9 with TRBJ2-2, with a tentative D call TRBD1 (5 bases). The CDR3 is 16 residues long. Deletions cut 1 base from V and 0 bases from J, with 9 bases between. Germline V gene sequence: CDR1 SEHNR, CDR2 FQNEAQ (reference sequence). CDR3 bases: TGTGCCAGCAGCTTAGGTCAGGGATCGAACACCGGGGAGCTGTTTTTT. Translated, it gives CASSLGQGSNTGELFF.

The V gene is TRBV7-2, the J gene TRBJ1-2; D gene unclear. CDR3 size: 16 residues. Trimming took 2 bases from V and 4 from J, leaving 17 bases between them. Per germline, CDR1 SGHTA and CDR2 FQGNSA. The CDR3 DNA sequence: TGTGCCAGCAGCTTAACGGTCCAGCCAGGTCCCTATGGCTACACCTTC. Translated: CASSLTVQPGPYGYTF.

J is TRBJ2-7 and V is TRBV7-2; D is uncertain. The germline V gene has CDR1 SGHTA and CDR2 FQGNSA. The CDR3 loop spans 12 amino acids. V was cut by 3 bases and J by 0 bases, with 3 bases left in between. CDR3 loop: CASSFLSYEQYF. The CDR3 DNA sequence: TGTGCCAGCAGCTTCCTCTCCTACGAGCAGTACTTC.

The rearrangement joins TRBV6-5 to TRBJ1-6; D is unclear. Trimming took 7 bases from V and 7 from J, leaving 11 bases between them. Germline CDR1 MNHEY, CDR2 SVGAGI. This CDR3 region has 13 residues. The DNA for the CDR3 is TGTGCCAGCACACTAGGTACAAATTCACCCCTCCACTTT. Its translation: CASTLGTNSPLHF.

The rearrangement joins TRBV5-6 to TRBJ1-2; 9 bases align to TRBD1. With 4 bases clipped from V and 13 bases from J, the junction kept 11 bases outside the gene matches. The CDR3 runs 13 residues. Germline lookup yields CDR1 SGHDT and CDR2 YYEEEE. The CDR3 loop is CASSPQGAPFVTF. The DNA of the CDR3 is TGTGCCAGCAGCCCACAGGGGGCACCCTTTGTCACCTTC. The complete variable domain, with remaining parts taken from reference TRBV5-6 and TRBJ1-2, reads DAGVTQSPTHLIKTRGQQVTLRCSPKSGHDTVSWYQQALGQGPQFIFQYYEEEERQRGNFPDRFSGHQFPNYSSELNVNALLLGDSALYLCASSPQGAPFVTFGSGTRLTVV.

This chain links TRBV7-2 with TRBJ2-1; D possibly corresponds to TRBD2 (6 bases). Germline-derived CDR1 and CDR2 are SGHTA and FQGNSA. V was trimmed by 5 bases and J by 3 bases, leaving 17 bases between them. The CDR3 is 16 residues long. CDR3 residues: CASSGPPGGGYNEQFF. The CDR3 DNA is TGTGCCAGCAGCGGTCCCCCCGGGGGAGGCTACAATGAGCAGTTCTTC.

The chain recombines TRBV2 with TRBJ2-5; 9 bases are a match to TRBD2. Germline assignment: CDR1 SNHLY and CDR2 FYNNEI. This CDR3 spans 15 amino acids. The V gene end was trimmed by 1 base and the J gene end by 5 bases; junction bases not matched to a gene: 5. CDR3 sequence reads: CASSEEAGGVETQYF. Here the CDR3 DNA reads TGTGCCAGCAGTGAAGAGGCGGGAGGGGTCGAGACCCAGTACTTC.

The genes are TRBV7-8 and TRBJ1-1; D gene unclear. The ends were cut back, 4 bases at V and 11 bases at J, with 20 bases in the middle. Looked up from germline, CDR1 is SGHVS and CDR2 is FQNEAQ. There are 14 residues in the CDR3. The CDR3 spells CASSSSFLGLEAFF. For the CDR3, the DNA is TGTGCCAGCAGCTCCTCTTTCTTAGGGTTAGAGGCTTTCTTT.

The chain carries TRBV2 and TRBJ2-3, with a weak D call TRBD1 (6 bases). The CDR3 loop spans 14 amino acids. Germline V gives CDR1 SNHLY, CDR2 FYNNEI. Trimming removed 8 bases from V and 3 bases from J, with 15 bases in between. Written as DNA, the CDR3 is TGTGCCAGCCAAGAACAGGGAATGACAGATACGCAGTATTTT. Protein: CASQEQGMTDTQYF.

The chain has TRBV7-9 and TRBJ2-3; TRBD2 agrees at 14 bases. Germline V gives CDR1 SEHNR, CDR2 FQNEAQ (reference sequence). The CDR3 contains 16 residues. Unmatched junction bases numbered 2, after V lost 3 bases and J lost 3 bases. The CDR3 sequence: CASSLTSGRATDTQYF. CDR3 sequence (DNA): TGTGCCAGCAGCTTGACTAGCGGGAGGGCAACAGATACGCAGTATTTT. Variable domain in full (rest from reference TRBV7-9 and TRBJ2-3): DTGVSQNPRHKITKRGQNVTFRCDPISEHNRLYWYRQTLGQGPEFLTYFQNEAQLEKSRLLSDRFSAERPKGSFSTLEIQRTEQGDSAMYLCASSLTSGRATDTQYFGPGTRLTVL.

The chain carries TRBV28 and TRBJ2-3, with 15 bases identical to TRBD2. Germline trimming cut 5 bases from V and 0 bases from J; bases unmatched to any gene: 6. The germline CDR1 and CDR2 sequences are MDHEN and SYDVKM. The CDR3 runs 18 residues. CDR3 region: CASSIGLAGGDSTDTQYF. CDR3 nucleotide sequence: TGTGCCAGCAGTATTGGACTAGCGGGGGGGGATAGCACAGATACGCAGTATTTT.

The chain employs TRBV5-1 and TRBJ2-7; D may be TRBD2 (6 bases). With 0 bases removed from V and 3 bases from J, the gap between germline ends came to 10 bases. CDR1 SGHRS and CDR2 YFSETQ come from the germline V gene. This CDR3 region has 14 residues. The CDR3 DNA reads TGCGCCAGCAGCTTGGTGGGGCGGGACTACGAGCAGTACTTC. It codes for CASSLVGRDYEQYF.

This clone was seen only a few times. The chain joins TRBV27 to TRBJ2-5, with 10 bases identical to TRBD2. V gave up 5 bases and J gave up 1 base; unmatched junction bases: 7. Per germline, CDR1 MNHEY and CDR2 SMNVEV (reference sequence). The CDR3 has 16 residues. The DNA of the CDR3 is TGTGCCAGCAGTCTGGGACTAGCGTACCTCCAAGAGACCCAGTACTTC. Its translation is CASSLGLAYLQETQYF.

The rearrangement links TRBV10-3 to TRBJ1-1; 7 bases fit TRBD1. V dropped 4 bases and J dropped 11; count of bases not matched to a gene: 7. The CDR3 sequence is 12 residues long. The germline V gene encodes CDR1 ENHRY and CDR2 SYGVKD. CDR3 protein: CAISVPGGEAFF. In DNA, the CDR3 is TGTGCCATCAGTGTTCCAGGGGGTGAGGCTTTCTTT.

This clone was seen a single time. V usage is TRBV7-2 and J usage is TRBJ2-2; 9 nucleotides match TRBD2. With V trimmed by 1 base and J by 4 bases, 4 bases remained unmatched. The germline gives CDR1 SGHTA, CDR2 FQGNSA. This CDR3 region has 16 residues. Here the CDR3 DNA reads TGTGCCAGCAGCTTAGGGACACTAGCGGGCACCGGGGAGCTGTTTTTT. It translates to CASSLGTLAGTGELFF.

The chain couples TRBV18 to TRBJ1-3; the D is unclear. Germline CDR1 reads KGHSH; CDR2 reads LQKENI. Trimming cost V 3 bases and J 0 bases, with 9 bases left between them. The CDR3 is made up of 15 amino acids. This CDR3 reads CASSPPGTSGNTIYF. CDR3 in DNA: TGTGCCAGCTCACCTCCGGGTACCTCTGGAAACACCATATATTTT.

The chain couples TRBV2 to TRBJ2-7; D not certain. The germline gives CDR1 SNHLY, CDR2 FYNNEI. The CDR3 has 10 residues. Trimming pared 7 bases from V and 4 bases from J, leaving 5 bases between. The CDR3 DNA reads TGTGCCAGCACCCTATACGAGCAGTACTTC. This codes for CASTLYEQYF.

The rearrangement uses TRBV18 and TRBJ1-5; TRBD1 aligns across 7 bases. Looked up from germline, CDR1 is KGHSH and CDR2 is LQKENI. Unmatched junction bases numbered 5, after V lost 4 bases and J lost 5 bases. The CDR3 length is 14 residues. The CDR3 DNA follows: TGTGCCAGCTCACAGGGGGCGTCGGATCAGCCCCAGCATTTT. Protein: CASSQGASDQPQHF.

This chain uses TRBV27 with TRBJ2-6; maybe TRBD2 (6 bases). V was cut by 8 bases and J by 5 bases, with 16 bases left in between. CDR3 size: 15 residues. Germline V lookup: CDR1 MNHEY, CDR2 SMNVEV (reference sequence). CDR3 in DNA: TGTGCCAGCTCCCAGGGACTCGGCCGGGCCAACGTCCTGACTTTC. Its protein product is CASSQGLGRANVLTF.

The chain joins TRBV27 to TRBJ2-1; maybe TRBD2 (6 bases). The V and J ends lost 1 base and 11 bases respectively, with 15 bases between them. CDR3 length equals 14 residues. Germline CDR1 is MNHEY and CDR2 is SMNVEV (reference sequence). The CDR3 reads CASSLFPGLDQQFF. CDR3 nucleotides: TGTGCCAGCAGTTTATTCCCGGGACTGGACCAGCAGTTCTTC.

The chain joins TRBV7-9 to TRBJ2-1; TRBD1 matches 7 bases. Germline CDR1 and CDR2: SEHNR and FQNEAQ (reference sequence). The CDR3 contains 15 residues. The V and J ends lost 2 bases and 7 bases, in that order; junction bases with no gene match: 8. The CDR3 DNA reads as TGTGCCAGCAGCTTAACGACAGGGTTGAAGAATGAGCAGTTCTTC. It yields the protein CASSLTTGLKNEQFF.

The chain carries TRBV19 and TRBJ1-5; 8 bases line up with TRBD1. The CDR3 loop spans 14 amino acids. Unmatched junction bases numbered 11, after V lost 7 bases and J lost 9 bases. CDR1 is LNHDA and CDR2 is SQIVND in the germline V gene (reference sequence). CDR3 nucleotide sequence: TGTGCCAGTATCCTTCGGACAGGGAAAGGGCCCCAGCATTTT. Protein sequence: CASILRTGKGPQHF. Together with reference TRBV19 and TRBJ1-5, the CDR3 gives the full variable domain: DGGITQSPKYLFRKEGQNVTLSCEQNLNHDAMYWYRQDPGQGLRLIYYSQIVNDFQKGDIAEGYSVSREKKESFPLTVTSAQKNPTAFYLCASILRTGKGPQHFGDGTRLSIL.